This is a list of T cell receptor beta chains from one sample in a study of shared clonotypes between healthy human individuals. Produced via immunoSEQ multiplex PCR; TCRdb's table is partial and in-frame only. The profile shows just over 2,000,000 clones, roughly 95% of them singletons. The sample taken for sequencing was naive CD8+ T cells sorted from blood. The receptor set was obtained from a young man in good health. Both conserved end residues are part of each CDR3. Fields, in order: V gene, J gene, CDR3 length, D gene, clone size, CDR3 protein, CDR3 DNA. The D gene is left open where the match is weak. Clone size is given for some rows only: seen once, a few or many times, or a class if the clone is expanded.

>TRBV5-4|TRBJ1-5|15|NA|once
CASSLGTDRNQPQHF
TGTGCCAGCAGCTTGGGGACTGATCGCAATCAGCCCCAGCATTTT
>TRBV10-2|TRBJ2-5|14|NA|once
CASRSARGFETQYF
TGCGCCAGCAGGAGTGCTAGGGGGTTTGAGACCCAGTACTTC
>TRBV30|TRBJ2-7|13|TRBD2|NA
CAWSRTSGYEQYF
TGTGCCTGGAGTAGGACTAGCGGCTACGAGCAGTACTTC
>TRBV7-9|TRBJ2-7|16|TRBD2|NA
CASSTDGLAGSYEQYF
TGTGCCAGCAGCACAGATGGACTAGCGGGGTCCTACGAGCAGTACTTC
>TRBV6-1|TRBJ2-5|15|TRBD2|NA
CASSGGLAVLETQYF
TGTGCCAGCAGTGGGGGACTAGCGGTATTAGAGACCCAGTACTTC
>TRBV5-4|TRBJ2-7|13|TRBD1|NA
CASSARQGVQQYF
TGTGCCAGCAGCGCAAGACAGGGAGTCCAGCAGTACTTC
>TRBV27|TRBJ1-2|13|NA|NA
CASSLSMRNGYTF
TGTGCCAGCAGTTTATCGATGAGGAATGGCTACACCTTC
>TRBV19|TRBJ1-1|16|TRBD1|NA
CASSPMGQGLNTEAFF
TGTGCCAGTAGTCCGATGGGACAGGGACTGAACACTGAAGCTTTCTTT
>TRBV27|TRBJ2-3|15|TRBD2|NA
CASSFFGGGTDTQYF
TGTGCCAGCAGTTTCTTCGGGGGAGGGACAGATACGCAGTATTTT
>TRBV10-1|TRBJ2-7|12|NA|NA
CASSDGSYEQYF
TGCGCCAGCAGTGATGGCAGTTACGAGCAGTACTTC
>TRBV20-1|TRBJ2-7|11|NA|NA
CSAKQVDEQYF
TGCAGTGCTAAGCAGGTGGATGAGCAGTACTTC
>TRBV5-6|TRBJ2-5|13|NA|NA
CASSWQEQETQYF
TGTGCCAGCAGCTGGCAAGAACAAGAGACCCAGTACTTC
>TRBV29-1|TRBJ1-2|15|TRBD1|NA
CSVEDRTGGNYGYTF
TGCAGCGTTGAAGATCGGACAGGGGGTAACTATGGCTACACCTTC
>TRBV9|TRBJ2-7|17|TRBD2|NA
CASSVASGRAAGDEQYF
TGTGCCAGCAGCGTAGCTAGCGGGAGGGCCGCGGGCGACGAGCAGTACTTC
>TRBV27|TRBJ2-1|15|TRBD2|NA
CATQSGLAAYNEQFF
TGTGCCACCCAGTCCGGACTAGCGGCCTACAATGAGCAGTTCTTC
>TRBV7-9|TRBJ2-5|15|TRBD2|NA
CASSLLAGGGETQYF
TGTGCCAGCAGCTTACTAGCGGGGGGTGGAGAGACCCAGTACTTC
>TRBV27|TRBJ1-6|19|NA|NA
CASSPHQVTDKSYNSPLHF
TGTGCCAGCAGTCCACACCAAGTAACGGACAAATCGTATAATTCACCCCTCCACTTT
>TRBV27|TRBJ1-1|14|NA|NA
CASSLRGRDTEAFF
TGTGCCAGCAGTTTACGCGGACGGGACACTGAAGCTTTCTTT
>TRBV30|TRBJ2-7|14|NA|NA
CAWTQRDPYYEQYF
TGTGCCTGGACCCAAAGGGATCCCTACTACGAGCAGTACTTC
>TRBV5-1|TRBJ2-3|16|TRBD2|NA
CASSLDAGGSTDTQYF
TGCGCCAGCAGCTTGGACGCGGGAGGTAGCACAGATACGCAGTATTTT
>TRBV27|TRBJ2-5|17|NA|NA
CASSPLGARDTQETQYF
TGTGCCAGCAGCCCCCTAGGCGCCCGGGACACCCAAGAGACCCAGTACTTC
>TRBV18|TRBJ2-5|14|TRBD1|NA
CASSRTGRQETQYF
TGTGCCAGCTCACGGACAGGGCGACAAGAGACCCAGTACTTC
>TRBV7-6|TRBJ2-7|15|NA|NA
CASSFLGANSYEQYF
TGTGCCAGCAGCTTCTTAGGGGCTAACTCCTACGAGCAGTACTTC
>TRBV27|TRBJ1-1|13|NA|NA
CASKARLNTEAFF
TGTGCCAGCAAGGCCAGATTGAACACTGAAGCTTTCTTT
>TRBV2|TRBJ1-3|16|TRBD1|NA
CASSAGTEGSGNTIYF
TGTGCCAGCAGTGCCGGGACAGAGGGCTCTGGAAACACCATATATTTT
>TRBV27|TRBJ1-1|16|TRBD1|NA
CASSLPPGTGATEAFF
TGTGCCAGCAGTCTACCCCCGGGGACAGGGGCCACTGAAGCTTTCTTT
>TRBV10-3|TRBJ2-7|13|NA|NA
CAISETAAYEQYF
TGTGCCATCAGTGAGACGGCAGCTTACGAGCAGTACTTC
>TRBV9|TRBJ2-2|17|TRBD2|NA
CASSPPGTSGGTGELFF
TGTGCCAGCAGCCCCCCAGGGACTAGCGGGGGCACCGGGGAGCTGTTTTTT
>TRBV5-1|TRBJ2-2|18|TRBD1|NA
CASSFGTGLYGDTGELFF
TGCGCCAGCAGCTTCGGGACAGGGCTTTATGGGGACACCGGGGAGCTGTTTTTT
>TRBV10-1|TRBJ2-7|17|TRBD2|NA
CASSESPRGGRALGQYF
TGCGCCAGCAGTGAGTCCCCCCGGGGCGGGAGGGCCCTCGGGCAGTACTTC
>TRBV2|TRBJ2-2|12|NA|NA
CASSRATGELFF
TGTGCCAGCAGCAGGGCCACCGGGGAGCTGTTTTTT
>TRBV4-1|TRBJ1-1|15|NA|NA
CASSLIEAGDTEAFF
TGCGCCAGCAGCCTCATTGAGGCTGGGGACACTGAAGCTTTCTTT
>TRBV27|TRBJ2-1|15|TRBD2|NA
CASSPLAGGYNEQFF
TGTGCCAGCAGTCCGCTAGCGGGAGGTTACAATGAGCAGTTCTTC
>TRBV5-6|TRBJ1-5|15|NA|NA
CASSLLMEGNQPQHF
TGTGCCAGCAGCTTGCTGATGGAGGGCAATCAGCCCCAGCATTTT
>TRBV6-6|TRBJ1-1|13|NA|NA
CASSQTANTEAFF
TGTGCCAGCAGTCAGACAGCGAACACTGAAGCTTTCTTT
>TRBV5-1|TRBJ2-1|14|NA|NA
CASSSRSSYNEQFF
TGCGCCAGCAGCTCCCGAAGCTCCTACAATGAGCAGTTCTTC
>TRBV10-1|TRBJ1-6|14|NA|NA
CASSGTADNSPLHF
TGCGCCAGCAGTGGGACAGCGGATAATTCACCCCTCCACTTT
>TRBV4-3|TRBJ2-1|19|NA|NA
CASSQMPGLSLSSYNEQFF
TGCGCCAGCAGCCAGATGCCGGGGCTCAGTTTGAGCTCCTACAATGAGCAGTTCTTC
>TRBV11-2|TRBJ2-7|12|NA|NA
CASSYGFHEQYF
TGTGCCAGCAGCTACGGGTTCCACGAGCAGTACTTC
>TRBV6-1|TRBJ2-2|16|TRBD2|NA
CASSEGTSLNTGELFF
TGTGCCAGCAGTGAAGGGACTAGCCTGAACACCGGGGAGCTGTTTTTT
>TRBV5-6|TRBJ2-1|17|TRBD1|NA
CASSFPGQGFSYNEQFF
TGTGCCAGCAGCTTCCCGGGACAGGGGTTCTCCTACAATGAGCAGTTCTTC
>TRBV28|TRBJ2-3|13|NA|NA
CASFLGGTDTQYF
TGTGCCAGTTTTCTGGGCGGCACAGATACGCAGTATTTT
>TRBV4-2|TRBJ2-1|15|TRBD2|NA
CASSQPLAPTDEQFF
TGTGCCAGCAGCCAGCCACTAGCGCCCACCGATGAGCAGTTCTTC
>TRBV5-1|TRBJ2-1|18|TRBD2|few
CASSYGLAGGRSYNEQFF
TGCGCCAGCAGTTATGGACTAGCGGGAGGGAGGTCCTACAATGAGCAGTTCTTC
>TRBV27|TRBJ1-1|13|NA|NA
CASSLGVATEAFF
TGTGCCAGCAGTTTAGGGGTGGCCACTGAAGCTTTCTTT
>TRBV7-2|TRBJ2-5|15|TRBD1|NA
CASSTGQGARVTQYF
TGTGCCAGCAGCACCGGACAGGGGGCGCGGGTGACCCAGTACTTC
>TRBV28|TRBJ2-7|14|NA|NA
CASSHRGGAYEQYF
TGTGCCAGCAGTCACAGGGGGGGGGCCTACGAGCAGTACTTC
>TRBV4-3|TRBJ1-1|16|NA|NA
CASSRRGGEGDTEAFF
TGCGCCAGCAGCCGCAGGGGTGGGGAGGGGGACACTGAAGCTTTCTTT
>TRBV11-2|TRBJ2-1|18|NA|NA
CASSLDFPGAGARNEQFF
TGTGCCAGCAGCTTAGATTTTCCAGGGGCAGGAGCTCGCAATGAGCAGTTCTTC
>TRBV6-5|TRBJ1-1|14|NA|once
CASSHRNLGTEAFF
TGTGCCAGCAGTCACAGGAATTTGGGCACTGAAGCTTTCTTT
>TRBV25-1|TRBJ2-7|15|TRBD2|NA
CASSDSGGISYEQYF
TGTGCCAGCAGTGACTCGGGAGGCATCTCCTACGAGCAGTACTTC
>TRBV5-6|TRBJ2-1|17|NA|NA
CASSLAVGAGHHNEQFF
TGTGCCAGCAGCTTGGCGGTGGGAGCGGGACATCACAATGAGCAGTTCTTC
>TRBV5-6|TRBJ2-7|13|NA|NA
CASSPDSSYEQYF
TGTGCCAGCAGCCCGGATAGCTCCTACGAGCAGTACTTC
>TRBV4-3|TRBJ2-7|15|TRBD2|NA
CASSQDSGSVYEQYF
TGCGCCAGCAGCCAAGACAGCGGGAGTGTCTACGAGCAGTACTTC
>TRBV2|TRBJ2-7|12|NA|NA
CASSDDPYEQYF
TGTGCCAGCAGTGACGATCCCTACGAGCAGTACTTC